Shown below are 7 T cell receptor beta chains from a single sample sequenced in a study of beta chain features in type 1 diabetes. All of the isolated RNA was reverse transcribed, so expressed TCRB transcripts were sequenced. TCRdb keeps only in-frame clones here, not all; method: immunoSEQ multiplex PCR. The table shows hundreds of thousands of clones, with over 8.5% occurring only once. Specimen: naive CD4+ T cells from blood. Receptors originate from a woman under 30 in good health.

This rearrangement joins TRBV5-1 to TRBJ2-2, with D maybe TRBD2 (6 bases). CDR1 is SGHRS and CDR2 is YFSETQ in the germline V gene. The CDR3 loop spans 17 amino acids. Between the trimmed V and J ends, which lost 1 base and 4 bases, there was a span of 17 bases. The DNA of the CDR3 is TGCGCCAGCAGCTTGCCACAGCTAGCGAGCGGCACCGGGGAGCTGTTTTTT. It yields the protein CASSLPQLASGTGELFF.

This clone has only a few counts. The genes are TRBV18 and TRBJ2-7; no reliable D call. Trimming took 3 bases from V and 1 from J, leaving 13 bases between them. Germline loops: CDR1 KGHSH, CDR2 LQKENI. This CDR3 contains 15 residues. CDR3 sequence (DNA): TGTGCCAGCTCACCGATTGGAGCCCCTTCCTACGAGCAGTACTTC. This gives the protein CASSPIGAPSYEQYF.

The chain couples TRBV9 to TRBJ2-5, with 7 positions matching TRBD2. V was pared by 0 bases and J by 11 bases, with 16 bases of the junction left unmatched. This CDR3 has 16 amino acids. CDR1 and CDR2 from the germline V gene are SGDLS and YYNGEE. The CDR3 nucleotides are TGTGCCAGCAGCGTAGGCCGGGGGGAGCCGGTTGGGGAGCAGTACTTC. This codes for CASSVGRGEPVGEQYF.

The DNA for the CDR3 is TGTGCCAGCAGTGTTTTAGCGGCTAGCTCCTACGAGCAGTACTTC. Protein: CASSVLAASSYEQYF. The V gene is TRBV6-1, the J gene TRBJ2-7, with D perhaps matching TRBD2 (6 bases). This CDR3 contains 15 residues. Germline assignment: CDR1 MNHNS and CDR2 SASEGT. Trimming cost V 4 bases and J 0 bases, with 13 bases left between them.

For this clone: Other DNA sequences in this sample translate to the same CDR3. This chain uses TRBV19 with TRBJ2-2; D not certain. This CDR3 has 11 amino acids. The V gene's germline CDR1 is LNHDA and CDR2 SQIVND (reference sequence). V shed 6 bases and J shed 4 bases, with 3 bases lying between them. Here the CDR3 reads CASRRTGELFF. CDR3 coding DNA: TGTGCCAGTAGGCGCACCGGGGAGCTGTTTTTT. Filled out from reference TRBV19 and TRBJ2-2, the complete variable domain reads DGGITQSPKYLFRKEGQNVTLSCEQNLNHDAMYWYRQDPGQGLRLIYYSQIVNDFQKGDIAEGYSVSREKKESFPLTVTSAQKNPTAFYLCASRRTGELFFGEGSRLTVL.

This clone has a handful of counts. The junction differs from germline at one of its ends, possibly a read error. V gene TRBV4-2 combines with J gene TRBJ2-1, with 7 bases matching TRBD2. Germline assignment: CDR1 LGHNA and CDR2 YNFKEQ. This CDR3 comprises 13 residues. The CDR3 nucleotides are TGTGCTAGCAGGAAGAGCGGGACGGGTGAGCAGTTCTTC. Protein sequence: CASRKSGTGEQFF.

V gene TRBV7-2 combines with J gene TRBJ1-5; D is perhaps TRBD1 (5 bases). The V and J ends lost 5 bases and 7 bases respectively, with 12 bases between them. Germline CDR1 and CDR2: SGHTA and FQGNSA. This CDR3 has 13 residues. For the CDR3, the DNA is TGTGCCAGCAGCACCAGGGCCGGGCAGCCCCAGCATTTT. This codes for CASSTRAGQPQHF.